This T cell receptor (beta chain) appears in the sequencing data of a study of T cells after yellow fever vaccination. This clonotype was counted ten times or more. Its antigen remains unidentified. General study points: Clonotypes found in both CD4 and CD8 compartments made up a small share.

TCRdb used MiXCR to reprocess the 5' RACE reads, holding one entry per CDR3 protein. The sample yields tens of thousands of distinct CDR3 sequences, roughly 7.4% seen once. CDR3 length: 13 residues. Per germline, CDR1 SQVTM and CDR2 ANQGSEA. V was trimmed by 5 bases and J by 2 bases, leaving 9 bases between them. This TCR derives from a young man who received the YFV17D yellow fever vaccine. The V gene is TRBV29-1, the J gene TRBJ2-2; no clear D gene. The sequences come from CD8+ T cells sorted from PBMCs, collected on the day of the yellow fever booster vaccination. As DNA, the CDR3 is TGCAGCGTTCGCGCGGATAACACCGGGGAGCTGTTTTTT. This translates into CSVRADNTGELFF.